One and the same sample provided the 21 T cell receptor beta chains below, sequenced in a study of blood T cell repertoires in COVID-19. Profiling relied on immunoSEQ multiplex PCR, and the TCRdb table lists in-frame clones only, not all of them. The data hold 80,000 or so clones, with roughly 87% observed a single time. The sample was peripheral blood. Every receptor here comes from a man over 45 with acute or convalescent COVID-19.

V usage is TRBV7-8 and J usage is TRBJ1-1; 7 nucleotides agree with TRBD1. The CDR3 runs 14 residues. V lost 5 bases, J lost 4 bases, and 7 bases stayed unmatched. The germline V gene has CDR1 SGHVS and CDR2 FQNEAQ. The CDR3 sequence is CASSTDRVVTEAFF. CDR3 DNA: TGTGCCAGCAGCACCGACAGGGTGGTCACTGAAGCTTTCTTT. The whole variable domain, remainder taken from reference TRBV7-8 and TRBJ1-1, is GAGVSQSPRYKVAKRGQDVALRCDPISGHVSLFWYQQALGQGPEFLTYFQNEAQLDKSGLPSDRFFAERPEGSVSTLKIQRTQQEDSAVYLCASSTDRVVTEAFFGQGTRLTVV.

The V and J genes are TRBV28 and TRBJ1-1, with D possibly being TRBD1 (5 bases). The CDR3 extends over 13 amino acids. Germline-derived CDR1 and CDR2 are MDHEN and SYDVKM. V lost 3 bases and J 5 bases, leaving 10 bases between the germline ends. The DNA of the CDR3 is TGTGCCAGCAGTTTTTTCAGGGAAACTGAAGCTTTCTTT. Translated, it gives CASSFFRETEAFF.

The chain recombines TRBV3-1 (or the pseudogene TRBV3-2) with TRBJ1-1, with D perhaps matching TRBD1 (5 bases). The CDR3 loop spans 16 amino acids. Germline lookup yields CDR1 LGHDT and CDR2 YNNKEL (reference sequence). V lost 0 bases, J lost 0 bases, and 11 bases lay in between. CDR3 in amino acids: CASSQEGWGVNTEAFF. CDR3 coding DNA: TGTGCCAGCAGCCAAGAAGGGTGGGGGGTGAACACTGAAGCTTTCTTT.

The chain carries TRBV6-1 and TRBJ1-6; D is possibly TRBD1 (5 bases). Germline lookup yields CDR1 MNHNS and CDR2 SASEGT. V was clipped by 5 bases and J by 8 bases, with 13 bases between them. CDR3 length equals 14 residues. The CDR3 sequence is CASSHRDLDSPLHF. CDR3 bases: TGTGCCAGCAGTCACCGGGACTTGGATTCACCCCTCCACTTT.

The rearrangement joins TRBV6-6 to TRBJ1-1, with TRBD1 matching over 7 bases. The CDR3 length is 14 residues. The ends lost 3 bases at V and 2 bases at J; junction bases unmatched: 3. Germline V gene lookup returns CDR1 MNHNY and CDR2 SVGAGI (reference sequence). The CDR3 DNA sequence: TGTGCCAGCAGTTATGGGACAGCTAACACTGAAGCTTTCTTT. As protein: CASSYGTANTEAFF.

The V call is TRBV15, the J call TRBJ2-7; 7 nucleotides agree with TRBD2. CDR3 length: 16 residues. Germline V gene lookup returns CDR1 LNHNV and CDR2 YYDKDF (reference sequence). The V gene end was trimmed by 0 bases and the J gene end by 5 bases; junction bases not matched to a gene: 10. CDR3 sequence: CATSRDQSGIIDEQYF. The CDR3 region has the DNA TGTGCCACCAGCAGAGATCAGAGCGGGATAATCGACGAGCAGTACTTC.

The chain is built from TRBV25-1 and TRBJ2-7; tentatively, D is TRBD2 (5 bases). The CDR3 spans 13 residues. The V end was cut by 8 bases, the J end by 3 bases, with 14 bases between. The germline CDR1 and CDR2 sequences are MGHDK and SYGVNS. The chain's CDR3 is CASQDFNGYEQYF. The CDR3 DNA follows: TGTGCCAGCCAGGACTTTAACGGCTACGAGCAGTACTTC.

In this sample, this clone turned up once. This rearrangement joins TRBV13 to TRBJ2-1; 8 bases match TRBD1. Per the germline V gene, CDR1 is PRHDT and CDR2 is FYEKMQ (reference sequence). V dropped 4 bases and J dropped 7; count of bases not matched to a gene: 15. The CDR3 contains 17 residues. The CDR3 reads CASSSYPGQGLGNEQFF. Written as DNA, the CDR3 is TGTGCCAGCAGCTCCTACCCCGGACAGGGCTTGGGTAATGAGCAGTTCTTC.

The V gene is TRBV6-1, the J gene TRBJ1-1; D possibly corresponds to TRBD1 (6 bases). This CDR3 comprises 15 residues. With 1 base removed from V and 3 bases from J, the gap between germline ends came to 12 bases. Looked up from germline, CDR1 is MNHNS and CDR2 is SASEGT. The CDR3 spells CASSEEVQGHTEAFF. The DNA for the CDR3 is TGTGCCAGCAGTGAAGAGGTTCAGGGGCACACTGAAGCTTTCTTT.

The genes are TRBV11-2 and TRBJ2-7; the D gene is possibly TRBD1 (6 bases). Per germline, CDR1 SGHAT and CDR2 FQNNGV. V dropped 3 bases and J dropped 1 base, with 13 bases sitting between them. The CDR3 length is 15 residues. CDR3 sequence: CASSFGDTLSYEQYF. CDR3 sequence (DNA): TGTGCCAGCAGCTTCGGGGACACCCTTTCCTACGAGCAGTACTTC.

This clone was observed a single time. The chain combines TRBV2 with TRBJ1-2; D not resolved. Germline V gives CDR1 SNHLY, CDR2 FYNNEI. The CDR3 runs to 12 residues. V dropped 3 bases and J dropped 4 bases, with 6 bases sitting between them. The CDR3 DNA reads as TGTGCCAGCAGTGAGGCAGGCTATGGCTACACCTTC. This translates into CASSEAGYGYTF.

V usage is TRBV19 and J usage is TRBJ1-4, with 9 nucleotides matching TRBD1. Germline V gene lookup returns CDR1 LNHDA and CDR2 SQIVND (reference sequence). This CDR3 is built from 14 residues. V lost 2 bases to trimming and J lost 7 bases; unmatched junction nucleotides: 2. The CDR3 protein is CASSINRGREKLFF. The CDR3, as DNA: TGTGCCAGTAGTATAAACAGGGGGCGTGAAAAACTGTTTTTT.

V is TRBV29-1 and J is TRBJ1-1; 7 bases agree with TRBD1. Trimming at V came to 6 bases and at J to 4 bases, leaving 8 bases not matched to a gene. Germline CDR1 and CDR2: SQVTM and ANQGSEA. The CDR3 is made up of 13 amino acids. The CDR3 DNA sequence: TGCAGCGTGCGCACAGGGGTGGGCACTGAAGCTTTCTTT. Protein: CSVRTGVGTEAFF. Drawing the rest from reference TRBV29-1 and TRBJ1-1, the complete variable domain is SAVISQKPSRDICQRGTSLTIQCQVDSQVTMMFWYRQQPGQSLTLIATANQGSEATYESGFVIDKFPISRPNLTFSTLTVSNMSPEDSSIYLCSVRTGVGTEAFFGQGTRLTVV.

The chain links TRBV28 to TRBJ1-5; D perhaps matches TRBD1 (6 bases). V gave up 4 bases and J gave up 4 bases, with 11 bases separating them. The germline CDR1 and CDR2 sequences are MDHEN and SYDVKM. The CDR3 has 14 amino acids. CDR3 protein: CASSSGAQNQPQHF. CDR3 nucleotides: TGTGCCAGCAGTTCAGGGGCCCAGAATCAGCCCCAGCATTTT. Drawing the rest from reference TRBV28 and TRBJ1-5, the complete variable domain is DVKVTQSSRYLVKRTGEKVFLECVQDMDHENMFWYRQDPGLGLRLIYFSYDVKMKEKGDIPEGYSVSREKKERFSLILESASTNQTSMYLCASSSGAQNQPQHFGDGTRLSIL.

The chain employs TRBV19 and TRBJ1-1; no definite D call. From germline, CDR1 is LNHDA and CDR2 SQIVND (reference sequence). Trimming took off 9 bases at V and 1 base at J, with 12 bases between the two ends. The CDR3 extends over 13 amino acids. In DNA form, the CDR3 reads TGTGCCAGCCATGGTACGGGGAACACTGAAGCTTTCTTT. Its protein is CASHGTGNTEAFF.

This sequence joins TRBV3-1 (or the pseudogene TRBV3-2) and TRBJ2-2; no reliable D call. This CDR3 is built from 12 residues. The V end was cut by 6 bases, the J end by 2 bases, with 4 bases between. The germline V gene encodes CDR1 LGHDT and CDR2 YNNKEL (reference sequence). DNA of the CDR3: TGTGCCAGCAGTCATAACACCGGGGAGCTGTTTTTT. Its protein product is CASSHNTGELFF.

This chain connects TRBV5-1 to TRBJ1-1; 7 bases map to TRBD1. Germline CDR1 reads SGHRS; CDR2 reads YFSETQ. This CDR3 spans 14 amino acids. V dropped 4 bases and J dropped 5; count of bases not matched to a gene: 8. The CDR3 nucleotides are TGCGCCAGCAGCCAAGCAACAGGGGTGACTGAAGCTTTCTTT. Protein: CASSQATGVTEAFF.

The chain is built from TRBV5-8 and TRBJ1-3; D is possibly TRBD1 (5 bases). Trimming removed 4 bases from V and 3 bases from J, with 14 bases in between. The CDR3 covers 15 residues. Germline CDR1 and CDR2: SGHTS and YDEGEE. The CDR3, as DNA: TGTGCCAGCAGCATTCAGGGCCGGGTTGGAAACACCATATATTTT. Its protein is CASSIQGRVGNTIYF.

V gene TRBV24-1 combines with J gene TRBJ2-3; 10 nucleotides line up with TRBD1. Looked up from germline, CDR1 is KGHDR and CDR2 is SFDVKD. J gave up 13 bases and V 4 bases, and 10 bases lay outside the gene matches. CDR3 length: 14 amino acids. The DNA of the CDR3 is TGTGCCACCAGTGACCCCCCCGGGGACAGGGGAGAGTATTTT. Translated: CATSDPPGDRGEYF.

The gene calls are TRBV19 and TRBJ2-1; D is perhaps TRBD2 (6 bases). The germline CDR1 and CDR2 sequences are LNHDA and SQIVND (reference sequence). The CDR3 extends over 16 amino acids. The V end was cut by 4 bases, the J end by 5 bases, with 18 bases between. The CDR3 nucleotides are TGTGCCAGTAGTAGGGGTGGGGGACTCCTCGACAATGAGCAGTTCTTC. Its translation is CASSRGGGLLDNEQFF.

The rearrangement joins TRBV6-1 to TRBJ2-3; 12 bases line up with TRBD2. Trimming at V came to 1 base and at J to 1 base, leaving 0 bases not matched to a gene. Looked up from germline, CDR1 is MNHNS and CDR2 is SASEGT. CDR3 size: 16 residues. For the CDR3, the DNA is TGTGCCAGCAGTGAAGGACTAGCGGGGGGCACAGATACGCAGTATTTT. It translates to CASSEGLAGGTDTQYF.